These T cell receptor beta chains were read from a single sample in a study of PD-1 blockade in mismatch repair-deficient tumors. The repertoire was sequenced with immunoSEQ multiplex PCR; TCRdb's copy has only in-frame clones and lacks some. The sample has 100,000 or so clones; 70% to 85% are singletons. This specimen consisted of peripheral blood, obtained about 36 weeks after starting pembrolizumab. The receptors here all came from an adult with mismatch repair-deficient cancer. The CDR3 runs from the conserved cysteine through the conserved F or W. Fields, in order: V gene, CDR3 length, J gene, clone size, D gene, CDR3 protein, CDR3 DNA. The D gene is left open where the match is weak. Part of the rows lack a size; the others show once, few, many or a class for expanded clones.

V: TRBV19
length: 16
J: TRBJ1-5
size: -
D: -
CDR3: CASSIGTVPGNQPQHF
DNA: TGTGCCAGTAGTATAGGGACAGTCCCTGGCAATCAGCCCCAGCATTTT

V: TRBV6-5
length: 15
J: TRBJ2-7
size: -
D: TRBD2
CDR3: CASSYSGTSAPEQYF
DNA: TGTGCCAGCAGTTACTCCGGGACTAGCGCCCCGGAGCAGTACTTC

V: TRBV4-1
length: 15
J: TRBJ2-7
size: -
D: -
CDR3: CASSQGWDNSYEQYF
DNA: TGCGCCAGCAGCCAAGGGTGGGACAACTCCTACGAGCAGTACTTC

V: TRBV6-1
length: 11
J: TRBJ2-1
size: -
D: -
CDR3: CASSFLGEQFF
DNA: TGTGCCAGCAGTTTTCTAGGTGAGCAGTTCTTC

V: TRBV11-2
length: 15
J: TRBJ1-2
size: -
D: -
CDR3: CASSPWGGGRYGYTF
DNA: TGTGCCAGCAGCCCCTGGGGGGGAGGAAGATATGGCTACACCTTC

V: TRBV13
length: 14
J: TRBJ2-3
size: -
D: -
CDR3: CASRSTGFGDTQYF
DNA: TGTGCCAGCAGGTCAACAGGGTTCGGAGATACGCAGTATTTT

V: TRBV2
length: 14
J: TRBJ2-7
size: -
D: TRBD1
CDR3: CASSVQTGAYEQYF
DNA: TGTGCCAGCAGTGTTCAGACAGGGGCCTACGAGCAGTACTTC

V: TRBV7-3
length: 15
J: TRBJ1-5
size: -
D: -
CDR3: CASSLGGRNEQPQHF
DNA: TGTGCCAGCAGCTTAGGGGGACGGAACGAGCAGCCCCAGCATTTT

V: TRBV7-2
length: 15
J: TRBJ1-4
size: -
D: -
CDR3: CASNDPGWANEKLFF
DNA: TGTGCCAGCAACGACCCAGGGTGGGCTAATGAAAAACTGTTTTTT

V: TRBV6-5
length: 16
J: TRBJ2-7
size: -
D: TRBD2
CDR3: CASSSLAGGRVYEQYF
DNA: TGTGCCAGCAGTTCACTAGCGGGAGGGCGGGTCTACGAGCAGTACTTC

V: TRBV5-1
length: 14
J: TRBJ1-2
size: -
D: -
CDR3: CASSPTRGAYGYTF
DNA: TGCGCCAGCAGCCCTACCCGGGGGGCATATGGCTACACCTTC

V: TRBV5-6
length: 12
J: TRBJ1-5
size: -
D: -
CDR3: CASSPGNQPQHF
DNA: TGTGCCAGCAGCCCGGGAAATCAGCCCCAGCATTTT

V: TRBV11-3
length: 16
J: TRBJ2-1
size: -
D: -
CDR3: CASSRFRTNPYNEQFF
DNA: TGTGCCAGCAGCCGTTTTAGGACAAATCCCTACAATGAGCAGTTCTTC

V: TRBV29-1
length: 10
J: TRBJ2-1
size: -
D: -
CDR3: CSVRTLEQFF
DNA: TGCAGCGTTCGGACCCTTGAGCAGTTCTTC

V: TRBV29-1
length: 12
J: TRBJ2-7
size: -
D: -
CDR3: CSVADFSYEQYF
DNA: TGCAGCGTTGCAGACTTTTCCTACGAGCAGTACTTC

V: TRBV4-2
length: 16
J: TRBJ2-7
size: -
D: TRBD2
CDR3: CASSRELAGENYEQYF
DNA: TGTGCCAGCAGCCGTGAACTAGCGGGGGAAAACTACGAGCAGTACTTC

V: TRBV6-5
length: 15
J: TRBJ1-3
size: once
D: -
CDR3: CASSYDTASGNTIYF
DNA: TGTGCCAGCAGTTACGACACAGCCTCTGGAAACACCATATATTTT

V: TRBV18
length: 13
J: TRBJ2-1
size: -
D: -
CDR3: CASSPLGQLEQFF
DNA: TGTGCCAGCTCACCACTCGGGCAGTTGGAGCAGTTCTTC

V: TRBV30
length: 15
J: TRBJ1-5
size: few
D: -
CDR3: CAWSAGFENNQPQHF
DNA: TGTGCCTGGAGTGCCGGGTTTGAAAACAATCAGCCCCAGCATTTT

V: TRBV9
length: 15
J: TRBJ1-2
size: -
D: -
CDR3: CASSVGGAANYGYTF
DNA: TGTGCCAGCAGCGTAGGGGGGGCCGCTAACTATGGCTACACCTTC

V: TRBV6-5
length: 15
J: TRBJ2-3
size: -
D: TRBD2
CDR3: CASSYTSGRLDTQYF
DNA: TGTGCCAGCAGTTACACAAGCGGGAGATTAGATACGCAGTATTTT

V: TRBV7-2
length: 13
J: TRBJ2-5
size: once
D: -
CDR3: CASSFSPGETQYF
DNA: TGTGCCAGCAGCTTCAGTCCCGGGGAGACCCAGTACTTC

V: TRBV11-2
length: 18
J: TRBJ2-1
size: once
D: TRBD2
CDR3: CASSTRPTSEISYNEQFF
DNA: TGTGCCAGCAGCACCCGACCGACTAGCGAAATCTCCTACAATGAGCAGTTCTTC

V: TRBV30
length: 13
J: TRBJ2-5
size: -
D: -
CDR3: CAWSGGLLETQYF
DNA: TGTGCCTGGAGTGGAGGGCTTTTAGAGACCCAGTACTTC

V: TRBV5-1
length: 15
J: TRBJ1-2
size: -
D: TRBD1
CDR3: CASSFGQGEDYGYTF
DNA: TGCGCCAGCAGCTTTGGACAGGGGGAGGATTATGGCTACACCTTC

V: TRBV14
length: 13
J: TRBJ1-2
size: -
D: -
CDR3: CASSHEETHGYTF
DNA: TGTGCCAGCAGCCATGAGGAAACGCATGGCTACACCTTC

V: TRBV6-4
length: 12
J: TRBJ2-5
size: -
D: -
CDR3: CASSDAQGAQYF
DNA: TGTGCCAGCAGTGACGCTCAAGGGGCCCAGTACTTC